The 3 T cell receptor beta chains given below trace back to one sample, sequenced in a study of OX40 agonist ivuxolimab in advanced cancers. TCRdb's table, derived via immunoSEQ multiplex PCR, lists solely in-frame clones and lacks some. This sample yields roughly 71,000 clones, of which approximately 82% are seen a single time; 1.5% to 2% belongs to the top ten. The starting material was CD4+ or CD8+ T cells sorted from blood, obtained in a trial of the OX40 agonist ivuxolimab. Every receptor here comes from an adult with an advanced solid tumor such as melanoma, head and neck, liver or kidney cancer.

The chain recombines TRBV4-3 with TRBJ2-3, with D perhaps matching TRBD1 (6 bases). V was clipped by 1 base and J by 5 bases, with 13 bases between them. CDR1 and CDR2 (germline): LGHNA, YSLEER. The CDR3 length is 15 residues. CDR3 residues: CASSQVAVGGDTQYF. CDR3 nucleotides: TGCGCCAGCAGCCAAGTGGCCGTAGGGGGAGATACGCAGTATTTT.

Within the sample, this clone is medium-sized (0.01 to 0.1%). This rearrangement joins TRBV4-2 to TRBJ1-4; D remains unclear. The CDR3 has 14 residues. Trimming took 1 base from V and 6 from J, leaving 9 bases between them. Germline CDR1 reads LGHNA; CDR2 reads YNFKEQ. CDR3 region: CASSQGARDEKLFF. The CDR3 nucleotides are TGTGCCAGCAGCCAAGGGGCGCGAGATGAAAAACTGTTTTTT.

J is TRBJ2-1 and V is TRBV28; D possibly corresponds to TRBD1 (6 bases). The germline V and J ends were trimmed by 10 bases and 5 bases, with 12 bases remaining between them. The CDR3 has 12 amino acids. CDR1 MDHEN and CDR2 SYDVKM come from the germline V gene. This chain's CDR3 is CATQGSDNEQFF. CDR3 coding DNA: TGTGCCACCCAGGGGTCCGACAATGAGCAGTTCTTC.